These T cell receptor beta chains were read from a single sample in a study. Each CDR3 protein gets one entry after TCRdb re-called the 5' RACE reads with MiXCR. The sample gives roughly 20,000 distinct CDR3 sequences, less than 40% of which show up once; approximately 2.2% is in the top ten. The sample taken for sequencing was tumor-infiltrating naive CD4+ T cells sorted from the breast tumor. All receptors derive from a female donor with breast cancer. The CDR3 runs from the conserved cysteine through the conserved F or W. Each record gives: V gene, clone size, J gene, D gene, CDR3 protein, CDR3 DNA. D genes are given only for firm matches. Expanded clones are given a class, and other clones once, few, many or no size at all.

>TRBV25-1|NA|TRBJ2-3|NA
CASSPGQRKEDTQYF
TGTGCCAGCAGTCCCGGACAGCGGAAGGAAGATACGCAGTATTTT
>TRBV25-1|medium-sized|TRBJ2-7|NA
CASSPTPAGSGEQYF
TGTGCCAGCAGTCCGACCCCCGCAGGGTCGGGGGAGCAGTACTTC
>TRBV7-6|NA|TRBJ2-1|NA
CASSLTVEVDEQFF
TGTGCCAGCAGCTTAACGGTCGAGGTCGATGAGCAGTTCTTC
>TRBV4-1|few|TRBJ2-7|NA
CASSPKGSYEQYF
TGCGCCAGCAGCCCCAAAGGGAGCTACGAGCAGTACTTC
>TRBV6-1|NA|TRBJ2-1|NA
CASSRWFF
TGTGCCAGCAGCCGATGGTTCTTC
>TRBV5-6|many|TRBJ2-3|NA
CASSLRLPYTDTQYF
TGTGCCAGCAGTCTTCGACTGCCCTACACAGATACGCAGTATTTT
>TRBV12-5|many|TRBJ1-5|NA
CASGPARGGYSNQPQHF
TGTGCTAGTGGACCCGCCCGGGGGGGATATAGCAATCAGCCCCAGCATTTT
>TRBV29-1|few|TRBJ1-1|NA
CSVAGGANTEAFF
TGCAGCGTTGCCGGAGGGGCGAACACTGAAGCTTTCTTT
>TRBV5-1|medium-sized|TRBJ2-1|TRBD2
CASRGTSGSYNEQFF
TGCGCCAGCAGGGGGACTAGCGGGAGTTACAATGAGCAGTTCTTC
>TRBV19|few|TRBJ1-5|NA
CASSIGYQPQHF
TGTGCCAGTAGTATAGGGTATCAGCCCCAGCATTTT
>TRBV20-1|medium-sized|TRBJ1-1|TRBD1
CSAQGQGSAFF
TGCAGTGCTCAAGGACAGGGGTCGGCTTTCTTT
>TRBV27|NA|TRBJ2-1|NA
CASSLTVPVSSYNEQFF
TGTGCCAGCAGTTTAACGGTGCCGGTTAGCTCCTACAATGAGCAGTTCTTC
>TRBV4-2|medium-sized|TRBJ1-2|NA
CASSQDDYDGYTF
TGTGCCAGCAGCCAAGACGACTACGATGGCTACACCTTC
>TRBV4-1|NA|TRBJ1-5|NA
CASSLTKGDQPQHF
TGCGCCAGCAGCCTAACCAAGGGGGATCAGCCCCAGCATTTT
>TRBV30|few|TRBJ1-5|NA
CAWSVFGSANQPQHF
TGTGCCTGGAGTGTATTCGGCAGCGCCAATCAGCCCCAGCATTTT
>TRBV6-5|many|TRBJ1-5|TRBD1
CASSYSTGPSWPQHF
TGTGCCAGCAGTTACTCGACAGGGCCGAGTTGGCCCCAGCATTTT
>TRBV20-1|NA|TRBJ1-2|TRBD1
CSIPDRGGGYTF
TGCAGCATCCCTGACAGGGGAGGTGGCTACACCTTC
>TRBV6-5|once|TRBJ1-1|NA
CAGREGRLSTEAFF
TGTGCCGGCAGAGAGGGGAGATTGAGCACTGAAGCTTTCTTT
>TRBV6-5|many|TRBJ2-1|TRBD1
CASSFRQGWRNEQFF
TGTGCCAGCAGTTTTCGACAGGGCTGGCGGAATGAGCAGTTCTTC
>TRBV3-1|NA|TRBJ2-1|NA
CASSHERNEQFF
TGTGCCAGCAGCCATGAGCGGAATGAGCAGTTCTTC
>TRBV2|many|TRBJ1-1|NA
CAVRDTGTEAFF
TGTGCAGTCAGGGACACAGGCACTGAAGCTTTCTTT
>TRBV10-2|many|TRBJ2-7|NA
CASTRTAGINEQYF
TGCGCCAGCACCCGGACAGCGGGAATAAACGAGCAGTACTTC
>TRBV12-3/TRBV12-4|few|TRBJ1-2|NA
CASSLHNYGYTF
TGTGCCAGCAGTTTGCACAACTATGGCTACACCTTC
>TRBV3-1|NA|TRBJ1-1|TRBD1
CASSQGTGNTEAFF
TGTGCCAGCAGCCAGGGGACAGGGAACACTGAAGCTTTCTTT